This T cell receptor beta chain is from a study of OX40 agonist ivuxolimab in advanced cancers. If patients had autoimmune disease history or systemic immunosuppression, they were excluded. Germline V gene data show CDR1 as MDHEN and CDR2 as SYDVKM. V was pared by 4 bases and J by 2 bases, with 11 bases between. This CDR3 is built from 14 residues. Assay used: immunoSEQ multiplex PCR; TCRdb lists only in-frame clones, some missing. The table includes about 77,000 clones, 80% to 95% detected once. The receptor was derived from an adult with an advanced solid tumor such as melanoma, head and neck, liver or kidney cancer. The chain combines TRBV28 with TRBJ2-5; D gene ambiguous. The sequencing here drew on CD4+ or CD8+ T cells sorted from blood, taken in a trial of the OX40 agonist ivuxolimab. This CDR3 is CASSYRPAQETQYF. CDR3 nucleotides: TGTGCCAGCAGTTACCGGCCGGCGCAAGAGACCCAGTACTTC.